This T cell receptor (beta chain) was documented in a study of a mutant IDH1 vaccine in newly diagnosed glioma. Overall study: Those enrolled had earlier been treated with radiotherapy, temozolomide, or both, mostly both.

The trim removed 7 bases at V and 7 bases at J, leaving 11 bases unmatched. The germline gives CDR1 SQVTM, CDR2 ANQGSEA. CDR3 length: 14 amino acids. This clone was seen only once. What it binds is not known. Clones were sequenced by immunoSEQ multiplex PCR, and TCRdb holds only the in-frame ones, with some missing. Of under 50,000 clones detected, approximately 90% appear once; the ten largest clones hold around 5.7%. Time point specified: week 35, safety follow-up. In the vaccine, a single dose held 300 ug of the mutant IDH1 20-mer peptide, along with topical imiquimod. The patients received vaccinations eight times, in weeks 1, 3, 5, 7, 11, 15, 19 and 23.

This sequence was found in a woman aged 40 to 55 with glioma. The genes are TRBV29-1 and TRBJ2-4, with 9 bases aligning to TRBD2. The material was PBMCs, obtained from a glioma patient whose treatment included an IDH1 peptide vaccine. CDR3 bases: TGCAGCGGCCTAGCGGGAAGCAAGTTGAACATTCAGTACTTC. This translates into CSGLAGSKLNIQYF.